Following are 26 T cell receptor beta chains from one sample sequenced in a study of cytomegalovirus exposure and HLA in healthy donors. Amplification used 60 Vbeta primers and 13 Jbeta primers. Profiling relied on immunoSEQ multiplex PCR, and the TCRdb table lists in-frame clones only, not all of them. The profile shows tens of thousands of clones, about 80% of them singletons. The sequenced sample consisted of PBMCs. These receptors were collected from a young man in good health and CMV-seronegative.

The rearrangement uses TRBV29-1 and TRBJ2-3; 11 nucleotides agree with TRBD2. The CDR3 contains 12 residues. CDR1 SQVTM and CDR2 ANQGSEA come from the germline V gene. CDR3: CSSGGATDTQYF. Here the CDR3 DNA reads TGCAGTAGCGGGGGGGCAACAGATACGCAGTATTTT.

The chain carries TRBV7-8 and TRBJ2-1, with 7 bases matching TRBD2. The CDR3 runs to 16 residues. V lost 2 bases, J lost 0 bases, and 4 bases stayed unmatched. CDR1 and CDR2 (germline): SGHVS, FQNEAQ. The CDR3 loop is CASSLLAESSYNEQFF. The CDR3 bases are TGTGCCAGCAGCTTACTAGCGGAGAGCTCCTACAATGAGCAGTTCTTC.

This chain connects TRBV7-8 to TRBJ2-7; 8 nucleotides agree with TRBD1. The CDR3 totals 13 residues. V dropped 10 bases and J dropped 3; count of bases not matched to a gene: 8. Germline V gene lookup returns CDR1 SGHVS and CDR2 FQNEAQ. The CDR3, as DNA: TGTGCCACGATCGGGACAGGAAGCTACGAGCAGTACTTC. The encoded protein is CATIGTGSYEQYF.

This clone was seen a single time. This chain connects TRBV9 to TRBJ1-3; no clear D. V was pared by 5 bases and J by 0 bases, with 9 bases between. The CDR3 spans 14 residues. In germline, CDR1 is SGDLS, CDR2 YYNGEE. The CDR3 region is CASRPGYSGNTIYF. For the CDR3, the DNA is TGTGCCAGCAGACCGGGATACTCTGGAAACACCATATATTTT.

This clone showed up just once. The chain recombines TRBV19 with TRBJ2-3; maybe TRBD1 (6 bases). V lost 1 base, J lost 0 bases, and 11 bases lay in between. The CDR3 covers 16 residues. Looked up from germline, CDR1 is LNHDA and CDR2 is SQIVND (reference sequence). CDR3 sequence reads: CASSIGQVTSTDTQYF. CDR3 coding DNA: TGTGCCAGTAGTATAGGACAGGTAACTAGCACAGATACGCAGTATTTT.

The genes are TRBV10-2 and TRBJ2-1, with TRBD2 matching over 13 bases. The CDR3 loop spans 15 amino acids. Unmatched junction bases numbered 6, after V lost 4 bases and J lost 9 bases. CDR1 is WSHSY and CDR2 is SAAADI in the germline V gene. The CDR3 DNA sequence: TGCGCCAGCAGTGTACTAGCGGGAGGGCCCGGTGAGCAGTTCTTC. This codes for CASSVLAGGPGEQFF.

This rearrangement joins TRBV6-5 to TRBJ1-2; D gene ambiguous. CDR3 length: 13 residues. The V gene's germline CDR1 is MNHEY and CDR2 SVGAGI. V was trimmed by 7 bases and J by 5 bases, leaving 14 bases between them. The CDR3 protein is CASTQPSGYGYTF. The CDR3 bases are TGTGCCAGCACCCAACCTAGCGGGTATGGCTACACCTTC.

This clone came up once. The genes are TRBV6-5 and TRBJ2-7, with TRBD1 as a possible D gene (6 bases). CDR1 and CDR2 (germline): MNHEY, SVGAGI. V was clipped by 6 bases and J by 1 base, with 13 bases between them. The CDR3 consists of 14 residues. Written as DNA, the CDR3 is TGTGCCAGCAGACCAGACAGGAGATCCTACGAGCAGTACGTC. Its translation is CASRPDRRSYEQYV.

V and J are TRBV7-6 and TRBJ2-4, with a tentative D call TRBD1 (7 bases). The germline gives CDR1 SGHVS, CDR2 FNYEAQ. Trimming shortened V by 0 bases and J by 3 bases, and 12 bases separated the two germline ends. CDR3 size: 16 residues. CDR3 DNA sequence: TGTGCCAGCAGCTTAGCTGGCAGGGGGGTCAAAAACATTCAGTACTTC. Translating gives CASSLAGRGVKNIQYF.

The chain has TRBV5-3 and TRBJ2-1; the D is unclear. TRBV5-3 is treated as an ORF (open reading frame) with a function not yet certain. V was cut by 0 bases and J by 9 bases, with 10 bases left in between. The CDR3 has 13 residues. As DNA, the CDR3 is TGTGCCAGAAGCTTGGCTGCCAACGGTGAGCAGTTCTTC. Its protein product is CARSLAANGEQFF.

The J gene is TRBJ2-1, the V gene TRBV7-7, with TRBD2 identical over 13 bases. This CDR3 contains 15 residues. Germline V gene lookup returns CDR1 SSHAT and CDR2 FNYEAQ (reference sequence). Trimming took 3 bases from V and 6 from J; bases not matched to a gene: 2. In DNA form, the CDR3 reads TGTGCCAGCAGCTTGGGGACTAGCGGGGCCAATGAGCAGTTCTTC. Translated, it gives CASSLGTSGANEQFF.

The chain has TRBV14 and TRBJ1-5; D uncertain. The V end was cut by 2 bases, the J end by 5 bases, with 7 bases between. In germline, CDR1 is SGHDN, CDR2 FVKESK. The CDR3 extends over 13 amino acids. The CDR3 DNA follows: TGTGCCAGCAGCCAAAGTCCGGATCAGCCCCAGCATTTT. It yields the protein CASSQSPDQPQHF.

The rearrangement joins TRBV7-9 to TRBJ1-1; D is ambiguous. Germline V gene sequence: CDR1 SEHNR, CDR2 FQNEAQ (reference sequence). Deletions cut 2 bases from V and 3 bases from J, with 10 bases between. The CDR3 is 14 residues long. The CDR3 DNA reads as TGTGCCAGCAGCTTAACGGGTGGGTACACTGAAGCTTTCTTT. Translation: CASSLTGGYTEAFF. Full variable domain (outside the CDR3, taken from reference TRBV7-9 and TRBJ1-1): DTGVSQNPRHKITKRGQNVTFRCDPISEHNRLYWYRQTLGQGPEFLTYFQNEAQLEKSRLLSDRFSAERPKGSFSTLEIQRTEQGDSAMYLCASSLTGGYTEAFFGQGTRLTVV.

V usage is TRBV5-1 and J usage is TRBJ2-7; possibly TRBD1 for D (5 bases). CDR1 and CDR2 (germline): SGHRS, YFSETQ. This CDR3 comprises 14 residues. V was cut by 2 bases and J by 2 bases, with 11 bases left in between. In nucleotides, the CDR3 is TGCGCCAGCAGCTTCCTGGACAAAACCTACGAGCAGTACTTC. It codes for CASSFLDKTYEQYF.

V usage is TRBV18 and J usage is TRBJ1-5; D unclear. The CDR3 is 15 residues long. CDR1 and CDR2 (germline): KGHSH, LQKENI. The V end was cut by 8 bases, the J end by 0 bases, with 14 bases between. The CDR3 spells CASRSNASSNQPQHF. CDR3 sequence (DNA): TGTGCCAGCAGATCAAATGCGTCTAGCAATCAGCCCCAGCATTTT. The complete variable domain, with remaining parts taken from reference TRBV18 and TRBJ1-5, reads NAGVMQNPRHLVRRRGQEARLRCSPMKGHSHVYWYRQLPEEGLKFMVYLQKENIIDESGMPKERFSAEFPKEGPSILRIQQVVRGDSAAYFCASRSNASSNQPQHFGDGTRLSIL.

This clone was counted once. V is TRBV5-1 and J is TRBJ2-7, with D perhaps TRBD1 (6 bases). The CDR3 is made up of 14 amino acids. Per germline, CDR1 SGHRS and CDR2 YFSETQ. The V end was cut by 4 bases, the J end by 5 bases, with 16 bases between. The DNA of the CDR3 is TGCGCCAGCAGCGCCCAGGGGTTCGGTAACGAGCAGTACTTC. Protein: CASSAQGFGNEQYF.

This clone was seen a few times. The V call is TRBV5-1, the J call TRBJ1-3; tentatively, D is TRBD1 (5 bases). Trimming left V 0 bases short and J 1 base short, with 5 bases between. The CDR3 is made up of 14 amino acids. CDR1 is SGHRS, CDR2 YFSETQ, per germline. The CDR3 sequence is CASSLEGSGNTIYF. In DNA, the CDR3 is TGCGCCAGCAGCTTGGAGGGGTCTGGAAACACCATATATTTT.

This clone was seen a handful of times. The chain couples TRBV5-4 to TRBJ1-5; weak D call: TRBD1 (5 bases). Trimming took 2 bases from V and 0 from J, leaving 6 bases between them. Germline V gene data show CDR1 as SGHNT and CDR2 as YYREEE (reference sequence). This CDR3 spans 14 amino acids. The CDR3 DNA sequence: TGTGCCAGCAGCTTAACAGGTAGCAATCAGCCCCAGCATTTT. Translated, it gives CASSLTGSNQPQHF.

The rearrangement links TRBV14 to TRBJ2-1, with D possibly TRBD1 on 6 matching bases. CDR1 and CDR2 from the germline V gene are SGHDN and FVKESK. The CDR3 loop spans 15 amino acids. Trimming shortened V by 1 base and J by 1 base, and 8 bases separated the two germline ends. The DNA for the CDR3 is TGTGCCAGCAGCCAAGTCAGGGGATCCTACAATGAGCAGTTCTTC. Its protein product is CASSQVRGSYNEQFF.

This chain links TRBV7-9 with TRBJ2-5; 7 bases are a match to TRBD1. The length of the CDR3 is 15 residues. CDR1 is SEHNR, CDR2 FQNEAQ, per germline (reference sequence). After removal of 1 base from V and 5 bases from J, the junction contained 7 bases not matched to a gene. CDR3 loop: CASSLGRQGSETQYF. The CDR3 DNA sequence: TGTGCCAGCAGCTTAGGCCGACAGGGATCGGAGACCCAGTACTTC.

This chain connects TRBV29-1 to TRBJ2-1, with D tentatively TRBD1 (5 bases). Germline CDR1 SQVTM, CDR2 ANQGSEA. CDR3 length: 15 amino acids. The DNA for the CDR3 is TGCAGTCTAGTGGTCGGACATCGACATTACAATGAGCAGTTCTTC. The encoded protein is CSLVVGHRHYNEQFF.

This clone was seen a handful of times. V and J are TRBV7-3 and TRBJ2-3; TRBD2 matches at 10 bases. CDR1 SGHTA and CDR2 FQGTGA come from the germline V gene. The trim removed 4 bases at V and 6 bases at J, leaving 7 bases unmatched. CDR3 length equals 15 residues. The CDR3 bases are TGTGCCAGCAGCTCATCCGGGACTAGCGCCGATACGCAGTATTTT. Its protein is CASSSSGTSADTQYF.

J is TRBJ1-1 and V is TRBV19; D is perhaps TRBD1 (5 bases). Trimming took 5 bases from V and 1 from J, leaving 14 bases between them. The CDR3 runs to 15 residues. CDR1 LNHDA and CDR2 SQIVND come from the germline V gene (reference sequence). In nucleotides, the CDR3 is TGTGCCAGTAGTTCCCTAGGAGGGGCGAACACTGAAGCTTTCTTT. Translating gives CASSSLGGANTEAFF. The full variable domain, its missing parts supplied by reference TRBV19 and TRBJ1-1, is DGGITQSPKYLFRKEGQNVTLSCEQNLNHDAMYWYRQDPGQGLRLIYYSQIVNDFQKGDIAEGYSVSREKKESFPLTVTSAQKNPTAFYLCASSSLGGANTEAFFGQGTRLTVV.

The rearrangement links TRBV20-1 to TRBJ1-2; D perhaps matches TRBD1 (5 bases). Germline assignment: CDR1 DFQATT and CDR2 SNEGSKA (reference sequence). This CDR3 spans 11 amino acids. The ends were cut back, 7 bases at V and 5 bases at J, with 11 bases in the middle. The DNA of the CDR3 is TGCAGTGAGATGGGGCGATATGGCTACACCTTC. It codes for CSEMGRYGYTF.

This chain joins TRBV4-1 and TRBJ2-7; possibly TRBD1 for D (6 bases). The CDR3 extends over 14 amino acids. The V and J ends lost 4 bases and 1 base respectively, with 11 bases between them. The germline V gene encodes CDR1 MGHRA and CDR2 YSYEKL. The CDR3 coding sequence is TGCGCCAGCAGCCCAGTGGGGGCGTCCTACGAGCAGTACGTC. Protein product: CASSPVGASYEQYV.

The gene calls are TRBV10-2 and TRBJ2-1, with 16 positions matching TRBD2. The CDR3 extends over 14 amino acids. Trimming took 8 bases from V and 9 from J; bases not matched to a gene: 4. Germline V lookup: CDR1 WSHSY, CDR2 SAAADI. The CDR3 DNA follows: TGCGCCAGCTCGGGACTAGCGGGAGGGGGTGAGCAGTTCTTC. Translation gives CASSGLAGGGEQFF.